A selection of T cell receptor beta chains follows, all from one sample in a study of CD8 T cells in ankylosing spondylitis. TCRdb reanalysed the 5' RACE reads using MiXCR and keeps one entry per CDR3 protein. Of a few hundred thousand distinct CDR3 sequences in the sample, 6.5% to 10% were seen once. The sample comprised blood, either unsorted or a sorted T cell fraction (not recorded which). These receptors were collected from a male donor with ankylosing spondylitis. CDR3s include the opening cysteine and the closing phenylalanine or tryptophan. A D gene is named only where the DNA matches it firmly. Not all rows give a size; the values are once, few, many and, for expanded clones, a class.

TRBV7-2	few	TRBD2	TRBJ2-1	15	CASLSGLAGWNEQFF	TGTGCCAGCTTATCGGGACTAGCAGGTTGGAATGAGCAGTTCTTC
TRBV24-1	many	.	TRBJ2-1	12	CATSDPRSEQFF	TGTGCCACCAGTGATCCGAGGAGTGAGCAGTTCTTC
TRBV6-5	few	.	TRBJ1-1	16	CASSYGVEVRNTEAFF	TGTGCCAGCAGTTACGGGGTGGAAGTTAGAAACACTGAAGCTTTCTTT
TRBV6-2/TRBV6-3	.	TRBD2	TRBJ2-3	16	CASIYRGGKSADTQYF	TGTGCCAGCATCTACCGGGGGGGGAAATCGGCAGATACGCAGTATTTT
TRBV19	.	TRBD2	TRBJ2-1	14	CASSVLAGVDEQFF	TGTGCCAGTAGTGTACTAGCGGGAGTCGATGAGCAGTTCTTC
TRBV5-1	.	.	TRBJ2-3	16	CASSAGWGTNTDTQYF	TGCGCCAGCAGCGCAGGCTGGGGGACAAACACAGATACGCAGTATTTT
TRBV20-1	.	.	TRBJ1-5	13	CSASPQGSGPQHF	TGCAGTGCTAGCCCTCAGGGGAGCGGGCCCCAGCATTTT
TRBV4-2	many	.	TRBJ1-5	14	CASSLPDSDQPQHF	TGTGCCAGCAGCCTGCCGGACTCAGATCAGCCCCAGCATTTT
TRBV20-1	.	TRBD2	TRBJ2-1	16	CSARGLAGLGNREQFF	TGCAGTGCTAGAGGCCTAGCGGGATTGGGTAACCGGGAGCAGTTCTTC
TRBV4-1	few	TRBD2	TRBJ2-1	15	CASSQASGNHNEQFF	TGCGCCAGCAGCCAAGCTAGCGGGAATCACAATGAGCAGTTCTTC
TRBV6-6	.	.	TRBJ2-4	13	CASSYTQGNIQYF	TGTGCCAGCAGTTACACCCAGGGAAACATTCAGTACTTC
TRBV20-1	.	TRBD1	TRBJ2-7	13	CSARWDRNYEQYF	TGCAGTGCTAGATGGGACAGAAACTACGAGCAGTACTTC
TRBV20-1	.	TRBD2	TRBJ2-5	14	CSASASGLQETQYF	TGCAGTGCTAGCGCTAGCGGCTTACAAGAGACCCAGTACTTC
TRBV30	few	TRBD2	TRBJ2-3	16	CAWSNPLAGGRNTQYF	TGTGCCTGGAGTAACCCCCTAGCGGGAGGGCGAAATACGCAGTATTTT
TRBV9	.	.	TRBJ1-2	14	CASSRTGTLYGYTF	TGTGCCAGCAGCCGAACGGGGACACTCTATGGCTACACCTTC
TRBV7-8	few	.	TRBJ2-1	13	CASSFTNYNEQFF	TGTGCCAGCAGCTTTACTAACTACAATGAGCAGTTCTTC
TRBV6-2/TRBV6-3	.	TRBD1	TRBJ2-2	14	CASSHRGRAGELFF	TGTGCCAGCAGCCACAGGGGCCGGGCCGGGGAGCTGTTTTTT
TRBV20-1	.	.	TRBJ2-3	14	CSALLSQNTDTQYF	TGCAGTGCGCTTCTGTCTCAGAACACAGATACGCAGTATTTT
TRBV5-1	many	.	TRBJ2-2	14	CASRDPRTTGELFF	TGCGCCAGCAGGGACCCACGAACGACCGGGGAGCTGTTTTTT
TRBV6-2/TRBV6-3	.	TRBD1	TRBJ1-2	15	CASRSPGTGDYGYTF	TGTGCCAGCAGATCCCCCGGGACAGGGGATTATGGCTACACCTTC
TRBV9	.	.	TRBJ2-6	15	CASSGYRAGANVLTF	TGTGCCAGCAGCGGATACAGGGCTGGGGCCAACGTCCTGACTTTC
TRBV7-9	.	TRBD1	TRBJ2-5	16	CASSGSGTGDLETQYF	TGTGCCAGCAGCGGCTCCGGGACAGGGGATTTAGAGACCCAGTACTTC
TRBV29-1	many	.	TRBJ1-3	15	CSVDFTGGVGNTIYF	TGCAGCGTTGATTTTACGGGGGGAGTTGGAAACACCATATATTTT
TRBV30	.	.	TRBJ2-5	13	CAWSGTVQETQYF	TGTGCCTGGAGTGGGACAGTCCAAGAGACCCAGTACTTC
TRBV5-6	many	.	TRBJ2-1	14	CASSLDRYYNEQFF	TGTGCCAGCAGCTTGGACAGGTACTACAATGAGCAGTTCTTC
TRBV5-1	few	.	TRBJ2-2	15	CASTLDLTTPGELFF	TGCGCCAGCACCCTGGACCTCACCACTCCCGGGGAGCTGTTTTTT
TRBV6-6	.	.	TRBJ2-7	12	CASSYSSAEQYF	TGTGCCAGCAGTTACTCGTCCGCCGAGCAGTACTTC
TRBV5-1	.	TRBD2	TRBJ2-7	16	CASSLYGSGRALKQYF	TGCGCCAGCAGCTTGTATGGTAGCGGGAGGGCCTTGAAGCAGTACTTC
TRBV7-2	.	.	TRBJ2-7	13	CASTNRLALEQYF	TGTGCCAGCACTAATCGGCTAGCACTCGAGCAGTACTTC
TRBV6-5	.	.	TRBJ2-1	16	CASSYSRGAPYNEQFF	TGTGCCAGCAGTTACTCGAGGGGGGCCCCCTACAATGAGCAGTTCTTC
TRBV20-1	many	.	TRBJ1-1	15	CSAKSFTNLNTEAFF	TGCAGTGCTAAATCTTTTACTAATTTGAACACTGAAGCTTTCTTT
TRBV7-8	.	.	TRBJ1-1	15	CASSSLGRGDTEAFF	TGTGCCAGCAGCTCCCTAGGGCGGGGGGACACTGAAGCTTTCTTT
TRBV11-2	few	.	TRBJ2-2	13	CASSLGGVGELFF	TGTGCCAGCAGCTTAGGAGGGGTCGGGGAGCTGTTTTTT
TRBV28	.	.	TRBJ2-1	14	CASSFVRSYNEQFF	TGTGCCAGCAGTTTTGTCCGCTCCTACAATGAGCAGTTCTTC
TRBV28	.	TRBD1	TRBJ2-5	17	CASSSNFGTGPQETQYF	TGTGCCAGCAGTTCCAATTTCGGGACAGGCCCGCAGGAGACCCAGTACTTC
TRBV7-8	many	.	TRBJ2-4	18	CASSLVSLWQGIANIQYF	TGTGCCAGCAGCTTAGTGTCTTTGTGGCAGGGGATAGCAAACATTCAGTACTTC
TRBV6-5	many	.	TRBJ1-6	15	CASSYGQTYNSPLHF	TGTGCCAGCAGTTACGGCCAGACCTATAATTCACCCCTCCACTTT
TRBV7-2	few	.	TRBJ2-2	14	CASSLARYTGELFF	TGTGCCAGCAGCTTAGCGAGGTACACCGGGGAGCTGTTTTTT
TRBV5-6	few	.	TRBJ2-7	13	CASSFGSFDEQYF	TGTGCCAGCAGCTTCGGTAGTTTCGACGAGCAGTACTTC
TRBV5-1	few	.	TRBJ2-3	16	CASSLTTSFSTDTQYF	TGCGCCAGCAGCTTGACAACTAGTTTCTCTACAGATACGCAGTATTTT
TRBV29-1	.	TRBD2	TRBJ2-7	14	CSVDGLAGVYEQYF	TGCAGCGTTGACGGTCTAGCGGGAGTGTACGAGCAGTACTTC
TRBV4-1	.	.	TRBJ2-7	13	CASSHATGREQYF	TGCGCCAGCAGCCATGCGACGGGGCGCGAGCAGTACTTC
TRBV5-8	.	TRBD1	TRBJ1-2	11	CASSRTGGYTF	TGTGCCAGCAGCCGGACAGGCGGCTACACCTTC
TRBV5-8	few	.	TRBJ2-7	15	CASSQTGLGSYEQYF	TGTGCCAGCAGCCAAACCGGATTAGGATCCTACGAGCAGTACTTC
TRBV7-3	few	.	TRBJ2-7	14	CASSKAGAQSEQYF	TGTGCCAGCAGCAAAGCAGGGGCACAGAGCGAGCAGTACTTC
TRBV20-1	few	.	TRBJ2-5	15	CSARDSRADQETQYF	TGCAGTGCTAGAGATTCCCGGGCAGACCAAGAGACCCAGTACTTC
TRBV5-5	.	.	TRBJ2-7	14	CASSRAGESYEQYF	TGTGCCAGCAGCCGGGCCGGGGAGAGCTACGAGCAGTACTTC
TRBV12-3/TRBV12-4	.	.	TRBJ1-4	15	CASSLDRTRHEKLFF	TGTGCCAGCAGTTTAGACCGGACCCGGCACGAAAAACTGTTTTTT
TRBV28	.	.	TRBJ1-1	11	CASCRQHEAFF	TGTGCCAGCTGTAGACAGCACGAAGCTTTCTTT
TRBV5-5	.	.	TRBJ2-5	13	CASSLAWEETQYF	TGTGCCAGCAGCTTGGCATGGGAAGAGACCCAGTACTTC
TRBV29-1	many	.	TRBJ1-1	9	CSVDTEAFF	TGCAGCGTTGACACTGAAGCTTTCTTT
TRBV4-3	.	TRBD2	TRBJ2-1	16	CASSQPASGRVAEQFF	TGCGCCAGCAGCCAACCTGCAAGCGGGAGGGTGGCTGAGCAGTTCTTC
TRBV6-2/TRBV6-3	many	TRBD1	TRBJ2-7	15	CASSYRTGIAYEQYF	TGTGCCAGCAGTTACCGGACAGGGATTGCCTACGAGCAGTACTTC
TRBV20-1	few	.	TRBJ2-7	13	CSGLGGVTYEQYF	TGCAGTGGGCTGGGCGGGGTCACCTACGAGCAGTACTTC
TRBV29-1	many	TRBD1	TRBJ1-1	10	CSGGQGEAFF	TGCAGCGGGGGACAGGGTGAAGCTTTCTTT
TRBV15	few	.	TRBJ2-1	16	CATSISLASRNNEQFF	TGTGCCACCAGCATAAGTCTAGCTAGCCGGAACAATGAGCAGTTCTTC
TRBV5-1	few	TRBD1	TRBJ1-2	17	CASSQDRGPLNNYGYTF	TGCGCCAGCAGCCAGGACAGGGGGCCGTTAAACAACTATGGCTACACCTTC
TRBV11-2	few	.	TRBJ2-3	18	CASSLGLAGRSSTDTQYF	TGTGCCAGCAGCTTAGGCCTAGCAGGCCGTTCTAGCACAGATACGCAGTATTTT